This TCR beta chain was recorded in a study of T-cell reconstitution after alpha-beta-depleted transplantation in children. V gave up 2 bases and J gave up 4 bases; unmatched junction bases: 14. Germline CDR1 SGHVS, CDR2 FQNEAQ. The CDR3 spans 19 residues. This clonotype has more than one count but fewer than ten. Unique molecular identifiers were incorporated when the TCRbeta library was constructed. Each CDR3 protein is one row after TCRdb ran MiXCR on the PCR reads. The sample lists approximately 400,000 distinct CDR3 sequences, 11% occurring once. This receptor was taken from a human donor who donated a stem cell graft to a child with acute myeloid leukemia. The sample here was PBMCs from the stem cell graft donor, taken from the stem cell graft. This chain links TRBV7-8 with TRBJ2-1, with 10 bases that match TRBD2. CDR3 bases: TGTGCCAGCAGCTTAAGGTCGCCTCTAGCGGGGGCCTTATACAATGAGCAGTTCTTC. Translating gives CASSLRSPLAGALYNEQFF.